The clone carrying this TCR beta chain occurred a few times. The antigen remains undetermined. Sequencing relied on a cDNA template that was reverse transcribed from extracted RNA. Measured with immunoSEQ multiplex PCR; TCRdb has only the in-frame clones, and not every one. The sample shows about 94,000 clones, 60% to 80% of them seen only once. Treatment indicated: oral pan-JAK inhibitor, 5-10 mg twice daily. The sample comes from a study of CD8+ T cells in alopecia areata. At the level of the study: Each day, treated patients took oral tofacitinib twice, at 5 to 10 mg per dose. Findings and caveats of the study: Scalp clonality dropped significantly under tofacitinib, as did expanded CD8+ top-100 clones.

This TCR was recovered from a human donor with alopecia areata. Sequences were derived from CD8+ T cells sorted from blood, sampled at approximately week 44, from a patient treated with tofacitinib.

The CDR3 region is CASSRKPGQETQYF. CDR3 DNA: TGCGCCAGCAGCCGAAAACCGGGGCAAGAGACCCAGTACTTC. The rearrangement uses TRBV5-1 and TRBJ2-5, with a tentative D call TRBD2 (5 bases). V shed 4 bases and J shed 2 bases, with 12 bases lying between them. The germline V gene encodes CDR1 SGHRS and CDR2 YFSETQ. CDR3 length equals 14 residues.